This TCR beta chain came from a study of T cell responses to AZD1222 COVID-19 vaccine. Study-wide points: Repertoires were obtained only post-peak T cell response. The study identified only five to seven AZD1222 recipients as seropositive at baseline.

Sequencing used immunoSEQ multiplex PCR; TCRdb keeps in-frame clones, though not all of them. The repertoire holds 150,000 or so clones, with 85% to 90% as singletons. On this clone itself: Antigen unknown.

J lost 0 bases, V lost 5 bases, and 6 bases had no gene match. Germline V gene lookup returns CDR1 MDHEN and CDR2 SYDVKM. CDR3 size: 16 residues. This chain connects TRBV28 to TRBJ2-7; 11 bases align to TRBD2. The origin of this receptor is an adult who received the MenACWY meningococcal vaccine as a control. Sequences were derived from peripheral blood, sampled 28 days after the second dose of the MenACWY control vaccine. CDR3 sequence reads: CASSLIGLAGSYEQYF. CDR3 in DNA: TGTGCCAGCAGTCTTATAGGACTAGCGGGCTCCTACGAGCAGTACTTC.